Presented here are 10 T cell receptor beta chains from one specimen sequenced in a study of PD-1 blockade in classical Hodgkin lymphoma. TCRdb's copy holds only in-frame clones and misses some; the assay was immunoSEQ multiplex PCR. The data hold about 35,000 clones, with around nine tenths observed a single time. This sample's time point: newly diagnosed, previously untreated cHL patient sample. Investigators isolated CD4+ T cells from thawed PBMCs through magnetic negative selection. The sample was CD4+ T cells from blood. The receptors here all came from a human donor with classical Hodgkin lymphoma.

The chain's CDR3 is CATSLRRDGNQPQHF. The CDR3, as DNA: TGTGCCACCAGCCTCAGGAGGGACGGGAATCAGCCCCAGCATTTT. The chain carries TRBV15 and TRBJ1-5; possibly TRBD1 for D (5 bases). V was shortened by 5 bases and J by 4 bases, with 15 bases between the two germline ends. The CDR3 totals 15 residues. Germline V lookup: CDR1 LNHNV, CDR2 YYDKDF (reference sequence).

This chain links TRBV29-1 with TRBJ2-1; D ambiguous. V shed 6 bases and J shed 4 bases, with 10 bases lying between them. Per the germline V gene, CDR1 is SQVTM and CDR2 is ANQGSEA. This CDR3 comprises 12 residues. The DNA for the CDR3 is TGCAGCGTAATCGCGGAATACAATGAGCAGTTCTTC. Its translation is CSVIAEYNEQFF.

The CDR3 sequence: CASSIEGTSGRSEQFF. In nucleotides, the CDR3 is TGTGCCAGTAGTATAGAAGGGACTAGCGGGAGAAGTGAGCAGTTCTTC. The chain uses TRBV19 and TRBJ2-1; 14 positions agree with TRBD2. V trimming: 0 bases; J trimming: 9 bases; junction bases outside the gene matches: 4. The CDR3 spans 16 residues. Germline V gene data show CDR1 as LNHDA and CDR2 as SQIVND (reference sequence).

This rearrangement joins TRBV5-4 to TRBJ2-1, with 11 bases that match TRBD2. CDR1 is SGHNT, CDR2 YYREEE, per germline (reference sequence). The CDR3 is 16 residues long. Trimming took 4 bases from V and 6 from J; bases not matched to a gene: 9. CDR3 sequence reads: CASSPGGLAGGNEQFF. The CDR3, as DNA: TGTGCCAGCAGCCCCGGCGGCCTAGCGGGGGGCAATGAGCAGTTCTTC.

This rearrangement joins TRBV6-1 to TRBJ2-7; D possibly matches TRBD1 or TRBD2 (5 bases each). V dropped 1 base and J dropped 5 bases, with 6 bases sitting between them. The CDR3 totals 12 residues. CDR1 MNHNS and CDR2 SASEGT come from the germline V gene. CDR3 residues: CASSEGGNEQYF. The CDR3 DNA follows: TGTGCCAGCAGTGAAGGGGGGAACGAGCAGTACTTC.

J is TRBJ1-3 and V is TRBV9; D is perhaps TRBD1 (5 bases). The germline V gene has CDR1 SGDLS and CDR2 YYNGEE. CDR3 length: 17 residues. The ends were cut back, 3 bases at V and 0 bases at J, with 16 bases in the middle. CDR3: CASSALRQLSSGNTIYF. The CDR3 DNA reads TGTGCCAGCAGCGCACTAAGACAGCTGAGCTCTGGAAACACCATATATTTT. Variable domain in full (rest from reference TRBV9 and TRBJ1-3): DSGVTQTPKHLITATGQRVTLRCSPRSGDLSVYWYQQSLDQGLQFLIQYYNGEERAKGNILERFSAQQFPDLHSELNLSSLELGDSALYFCASSALRQLSSGNTIYFGEGSWLTVV.

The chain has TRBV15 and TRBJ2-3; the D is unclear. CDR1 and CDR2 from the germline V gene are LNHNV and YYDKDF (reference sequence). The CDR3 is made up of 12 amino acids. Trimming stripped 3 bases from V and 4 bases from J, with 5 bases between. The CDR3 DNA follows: TGTGCCACCAGCAGTATTTCAGATACGCAGTATTTT. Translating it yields CATSSISDTQYF.

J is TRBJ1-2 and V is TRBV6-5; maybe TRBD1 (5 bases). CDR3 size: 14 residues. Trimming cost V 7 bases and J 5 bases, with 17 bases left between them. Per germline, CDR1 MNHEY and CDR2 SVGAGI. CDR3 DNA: TGTGCCAGCAAACGGGGAGGGGTAGGTTATGGCTACACCTTC. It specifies CASKRGGVGYGYTF.

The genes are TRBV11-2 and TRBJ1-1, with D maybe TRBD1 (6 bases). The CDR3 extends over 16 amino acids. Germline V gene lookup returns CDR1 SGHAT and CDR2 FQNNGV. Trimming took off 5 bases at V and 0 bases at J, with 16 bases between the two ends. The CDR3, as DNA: TGTGCCAGCAGCGAGGAACCGGGACACATGAACACTGAAGCTTTCTTT. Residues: CASSEEPGHMNTEAFF.

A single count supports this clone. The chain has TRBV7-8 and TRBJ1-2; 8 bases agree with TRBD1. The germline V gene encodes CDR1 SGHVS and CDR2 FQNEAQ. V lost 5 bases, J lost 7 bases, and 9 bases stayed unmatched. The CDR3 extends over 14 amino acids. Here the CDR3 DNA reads TGTGCCAGCAGCGGTACAGGGGGGGCTGGTGGCTACACCTTC. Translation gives CASSGTGGAGGYTF. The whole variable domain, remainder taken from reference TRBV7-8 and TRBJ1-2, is GAGVSQSPRYKVAKRGQDVALRCDPISGHVSLFWYQQALGQGPEFLTYFQNEAQLDKSGLPSDRFFAERPEGSVSTLKIQRTQQEDSAVYLCASSGTGGAGGYTFGSGTRLTVV.